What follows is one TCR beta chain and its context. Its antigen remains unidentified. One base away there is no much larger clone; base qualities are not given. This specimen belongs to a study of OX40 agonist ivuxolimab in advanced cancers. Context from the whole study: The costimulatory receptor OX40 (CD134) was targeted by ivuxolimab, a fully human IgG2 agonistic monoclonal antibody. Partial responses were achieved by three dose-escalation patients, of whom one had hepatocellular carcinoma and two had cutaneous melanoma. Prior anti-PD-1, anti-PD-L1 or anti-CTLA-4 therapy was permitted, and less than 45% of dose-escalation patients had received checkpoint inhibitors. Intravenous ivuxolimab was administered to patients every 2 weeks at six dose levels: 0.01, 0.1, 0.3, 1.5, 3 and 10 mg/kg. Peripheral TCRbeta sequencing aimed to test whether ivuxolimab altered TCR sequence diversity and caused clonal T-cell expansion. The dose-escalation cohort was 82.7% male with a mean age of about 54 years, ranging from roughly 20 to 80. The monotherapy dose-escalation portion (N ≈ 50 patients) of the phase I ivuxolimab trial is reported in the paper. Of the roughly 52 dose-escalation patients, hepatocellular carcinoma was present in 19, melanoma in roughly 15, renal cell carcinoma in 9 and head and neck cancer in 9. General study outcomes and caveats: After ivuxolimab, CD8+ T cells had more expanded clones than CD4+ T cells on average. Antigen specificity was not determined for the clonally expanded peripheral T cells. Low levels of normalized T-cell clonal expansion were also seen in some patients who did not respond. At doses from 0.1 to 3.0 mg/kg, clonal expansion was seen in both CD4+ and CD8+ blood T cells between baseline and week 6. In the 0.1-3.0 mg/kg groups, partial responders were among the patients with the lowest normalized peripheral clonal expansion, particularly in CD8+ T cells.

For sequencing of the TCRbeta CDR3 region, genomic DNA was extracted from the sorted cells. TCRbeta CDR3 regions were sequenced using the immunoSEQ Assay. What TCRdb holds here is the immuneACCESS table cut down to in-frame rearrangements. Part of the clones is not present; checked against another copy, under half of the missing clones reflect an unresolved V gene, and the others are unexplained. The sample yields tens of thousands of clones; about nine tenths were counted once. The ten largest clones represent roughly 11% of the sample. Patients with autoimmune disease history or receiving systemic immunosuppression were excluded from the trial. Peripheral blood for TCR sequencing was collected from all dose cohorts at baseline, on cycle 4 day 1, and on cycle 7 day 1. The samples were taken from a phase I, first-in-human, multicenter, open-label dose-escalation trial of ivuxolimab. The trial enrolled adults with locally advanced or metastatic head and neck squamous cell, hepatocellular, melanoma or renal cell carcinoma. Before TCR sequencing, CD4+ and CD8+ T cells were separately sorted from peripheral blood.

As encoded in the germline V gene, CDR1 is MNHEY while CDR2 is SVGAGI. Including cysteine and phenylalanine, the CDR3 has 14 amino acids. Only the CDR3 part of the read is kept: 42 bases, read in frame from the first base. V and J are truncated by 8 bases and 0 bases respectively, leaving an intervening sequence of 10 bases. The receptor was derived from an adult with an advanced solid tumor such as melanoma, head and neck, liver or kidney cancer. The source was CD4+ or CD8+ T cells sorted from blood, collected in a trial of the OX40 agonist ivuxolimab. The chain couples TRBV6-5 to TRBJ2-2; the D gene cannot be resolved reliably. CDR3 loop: CASCESPNTGELFF. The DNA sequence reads TGTGCCAGCTGCGAGTCTCCGAACACCGGGGAGCTGTTTTTT.